This entry lists 26 T cell receptor beta chains sequenced from one sample in a study of T cells in localized non-small cell lung cancer. Only in-frame clones appear in the TCRdb table, and some are missing; sequencing was by immunoSEQ multiplex PCR. The sample holds approximately 11,000 clones, less than 35% seen once. The sample in question was lung tumor tissue, obtained before any cancer treatment. Receptors originate from a man aged 40 to 69 with stage I lung adenocarcinoma.

The gene calls are TRBV15 and TRBJ2-1; 12 bases are a match to TRBD2. J lost 6 bases, V lost 1 base, and 1 base had no gene match. Germline values: CDR1 LNHNV, CDR2 YYDKDF (reference sequence). The CDR3 is 15 amino acids. CDR3 nucleotides: TGTGCCACCAGCAGAGGGGGACTAGCGGGCAATGAGCAGTTCTTC. Amino acids: CATSRGGLAGNEQFF. Together with reference TRBV15 and TRBJ2-1, the CDR3 gives the full variable domain: DAMVIQNPRYQVTQFGKPVTLSCSQTLNHNVMYWYQQKSSQAPKLLFHYYDKDFNNEADTPDNFQSRRPNTSFCFLDIRSPGLGDTAMYLCATSRGGLAGNEQFFGPGTRLTVL.

This clone was found many times. This rearrangement joins TRBV9 to TRBJ1-2, with 7 bases identical to TRBD1. Germline V gene lookup returns CDR1 SGDLS and CDR2 YYNGEE. The junction had 6 bases not matched to a gene; V was cut back by 4 bases and J by 3 bases. This CDR3 has 14 residues. The CDR3 DNA reads TGTGCCAGCAGCATCTCCACAGGGGACTATGGCTACACCTTC. Residues: CASSISTGDYGYTF. Combining the CDR3 with reference TRBV9 and TRBJ1-2 gives the whole variable domain DSGVTQTPKHLITATGQRVTLRCSPRSGDLSVYWYQQSLDQGLQFLIQYYNGEERAKGNILERFSAQQFPDLHSELNLSSLELGDSALYFCASSISTGDYGYTFGSGTRLTVV.

This clone was counted a few times. CDR3 sequence: CASSLGPGTGGNTIYF. CDR3 DNA sequence: TGTGCCAGCAGCTTAGGACCCGGGACAGGGGGAAACACCATATATTTT. The chain is built from TRBV11-3 and TRBJ1-3; 9 nucleotides line up with TRBD1. The CDR3 is made up of 16 amino acids. Germline V gene data show CDR1 as SGHNT and CDR2 as YENEEA. V gave up 1 base and J gave up 4 bases; unmatched junction bases: 5.

This chain connects TRBV29-1 to TRBJ2-7; D is perhaps TRBD2 (5 bases). Trimming removed 4 bases at V and 3 bases at J, with 16 bases between. The CDR3 contains 14 residues. Germline V gene lookup returns CDR1 SQVTM and CDR2 ANQGSEA. CDR3 amino acids: CSVVRGTGFYEQYF. In nucleotides, the CDR3 is TGCAGCGTTGTCCGGGGAACGGGCTTCTACGAGCAGTACTTC.

By share, this clone counts as medium-sized. V is TRBV9 and J is TRBJ1-2, with no clear D. Germline V gives CDR1 SGDLS, CDR2 YYNGEE. CDR3 length equals 14 residues. V dropped 0 bases and J dropped 0 bases, with 6 bases sitting between them. The CDR3 nucleotides read TGTGCCAGCAGCGTAGCTTCGGCTAACTATGGCTACACCTTC. This gives the protein CASSVASANYGYTF.

This rearrangement joins TRBV5-1 to TRBJ2-1, with D perhaps given as TRBD1 or TRBD2 (5 bases each). Trimming removed 4 bases from V and 9 bases from J, with 17 bases in between. The CDR3 covers 14 residues. Germline CDR1 and CDR2: SGHRS and YFSETQ. CDR3 sequence: CASSPGSASAEQFF. The CDR3 DNA reads TGCGCCAGCAGCCCAGGGAGCGCGAGCGCTGAGCAGTTCTTC.

The gene calls are TRBV5-1 and TRBJ1-6; the match to TRBD1 covers 10 bases. V lost 7 bases to trimming and J lost 10 bases; unmatched junction nucleotides: 8. The CDR3 has 14 amino acids. CDR1 and CDR2 (germline): SGHRS, YFSETQ. The CDR3 is CASSRGTGESPLHF. The CDR3 DNA is TGCGCCAGCTCCCGAGGGACAGGGGAATCACCCCTCCACTTT.

There are a few counts of this clone. V gene TRBV9 combines with J gene TRBJ2-2; no definite D call. Trimming removed 3 bases at V and 0 bases at J, with 6 bases between. The germline V gene encodes CDR1 SGDLS and CDR2 YYNGEE. The CDR3 extends over 14 amino acids. CDR3 amino acids: CASSAISNTGELFF. Written as DNA, the CDR3 is TGTGCCAGCAGCGCGATTTCGAACACCGGGGAGCTGTTTTTT.

The gene calls are TRBV5-1 and TRBJ1-1, with D possibly being TRBD1 (5 bases). Trimming stripped 0 bases from V and 1 base from J, with 7 bases between. CDR1 SGHRS and CDR2 YFSETQ come from the germline V gene. The CDR3 extends over 14 amino acids. CDR3 sequence: CASSLAGQNTEAFF. The CDR3 bases are TGCGCCAGCAGCTTGGCCGGACAGAACACTGAAGCTTTCTTT.

On this clone: A read error may produce the germline difference seen at one junction end. The chain carries TRBV6-8 and TRBJ2-5; weak D call: TRBD1 (6 bases). The length of the CDR3 is 14 residues. Germline V gene sequence: CDR1 MNHGY, CDR2 SAAAGT. This CDR3 reads CAISGFRGWETQYF. The DNA for the CDR3 is TGTGCCATCAGTGGATTCAGGGGCTGGGAGACCCAGTACTTC.

This clone was seen more than once but under ten times. J is TRBJ1-5 and V is TRBV28; perhaps TRBD1 as D (5 bases). From germline, CDR1 is MDHEN and CDR2 SYDVKM. This CDR3 is 13 amino acids long. V gave up 7 bases and J gave up 7 bases, with 14 bases separating them. Here the CDR3 reads CASNRQYQQPQHF. The CDR3 nucleotides read TGTGCCAGCAATCGACAGTACCAGCAGCCCCAGCATTTT.

This clone appeared once. The chain employs TRBV18 and TRBJ1-2; possibly TRBD1 for D (5 bases). The CDR3 has 18 amino acids. Germline assignment: CDR1 KGHSH and CDR2 LQKENI. V was cut by 1 base and J by 0 bases, with 18 bases left in between. DNA for the CDR3: TGTGCCAGCTCACCACAGGGGCGCCTGGGGGAATCTAACTATGGCTACACCTTC. This sequence encodes CASSPQGRLGESNYGYTF.

Relative to its sample, this clone is medium-sized. The rearrangement links TRBV11-3 to TRBJ2-6, with D perhaps TRBD1 (6 bases). The V end was cut by 3 bases, the J end by 4 bases, with 13 bases between. The CDR3 has 16 amino acids. The V gene's germline CDR1 is SGHNT and CDR2 YENEEA. The CDR3 protein is CASSLVTGPGANVLTF. For the CDR3, the DNA is TGTGCCAGCAGCTTGGTGACAGGCCCCGGGGCCAACGTCCTGACTTTC.

This rearrangement joins TRBV6-8 to TRBJ2-2, with TRBD2 identical over 10 bases. The trim removed 2 bases at V and 6 bases at J, leaving 3 bases unmatched. CDR1 MNHGY and CDR2 SAAAGT come from the germline V gene. This CDR3 comprises 15 residues. CDR3 in amino acids: CASSYSGGASGELFF. The CDR3 DNA follows: TGTGCCAGCAGTTACAGCGGGGGGGCTTCCGGGGAGCTGTTTTTT.

The J gene is TRBJ2-5, the V gene TRBV6-1; TRBD1 might be the D (6 bases). The CDR3 length is 14 residues. The germline V gene has CDR1 MNHNS and CDR2 SASEGT. Trimming stripped 1 base from V and 4 bases from J, with 10 bases between. The CDR3 protein is CASSEVLGGETQYF. For the CDR3, the DNA is TGTGCCAGCAGTGAAGTGCTAGGGGGAGAGACCCAGTACTTC.

The chain is built from TRBV9 and TRBJ2-7; TRBD2 is a possible D gene (5 bases). The CDR3 is 15 residues long. The V and J ends lost 0 bases and 3 bases respectively, with 13 bases between them. Looked up from germline, CDR1 is SGDLS and CDR2 is YYNGEE. For the CDR3, the DNA is TGTGCCAGCAGCGTAGATGGCAAAGGGAGCTACGAGCAGTACTTC. It is translated as CASSVDGKGSYEQYF.

This clone was recorded a few times. The V and J genes are TRBV11-3 and TRBJ1-3; D is uncertain. V lost 5 bases and J lost 1, with 12 bases in between. Germline loops: CDR1 SGHNT, CDR2 YENEEA. This CDR3 comprises 15 residues. CDR3 nucleotide sequence: TGTGCCAGCAGCCCCCCCGGGAAATCTGGAAACACCATATATTTT. Translated, it gives CASSPPGKSGNTIYF.

The CDR3 region is CASGRGLAGGVGDTQYF. The CDR3 DNA is TGTGCTAGTGGCCGTGGACTAGCGGGGGGTGTCGGGGATACGCAGTATTTT. The chain has TRBV12-5 and TRBJ2-3; 14 nucleotides match TRBD2. J lost 6 bases, V lost 6 bases, and 11 bases had no gene match. CDR3 length: 17 amino acids. Looked up from germline, CDR1 is LGHNT and CDR2 is FRNRAP.

A few counts support this clone. The chain couples TRBV30 to TRBJ1-4; D not resolved. The CDR3 extends over 13 amino acids. V gave up 4 bases and J gave up 6 bases, with 12 bases separating them. From germline, CDR1 is GTSNPN and CDR2 SVGIG (reference sequence). DNA of the CDR3: TGTGCCTGGACCGGGCCCGGAGATGAAAAACTGTTTTTT. It yields the protein CAWTGPGDEKLFF.

The sample holds a few counts of this clone. The genes are TRBV19 and TRBJ1-2; TRBD1 aligns across 9 bases. The V segment lost 5 bases and the J segment 6 bases; nucleotides outside the gene matches: 7. This CDR3 has 14 amino acids. Looked up from germline, CDR1 is LNHDA and CDR2 is SQIVND (reference sequence). CDR3 residues: CASSGDRGLNGYTF. The CDR3 nucleotides read TGTGCCAGTAGTGGAGACAGGGGGTTGAATGGCTACACCTTC.

This chain uses TRBV19 with TRBJ1-6, with D unresolved. Germline V gene data show CDR1 as LNHDA and CDR2 as SQIVND (reference sequence). V dropped 1 base and J dropped 9 bases, with 13 bases sitting between them. This CDR3 has 15 amino acids. CDR3: CASSIGRGFRSPLHF. In DNA form, the CDR3 reads TGTGCCAGTAGTATAGGGAGAGGGTTTCGTTCACCCCTCCACTTT.

The V and J genes are TRBV30 and TRBJ1-6; D gene ambiguous. Germline V gene lookup returns CDR1 GTSNPN and CDR2 SVGIG (reference sequence). V was clipped by 4 bases and J by 7 bases, with 11 bases between them. This CDR3 is 13 amino acids long. CDR3: CAWTGGKNSPLHF. CDR3 nucleotide sequence: TGTGCCTGGACAGGTGGAAAAAATTCACCCCTCCACTTT.

This rearrangement joins TRBV11-3 to TRBJ1-5; D not resolved. Germline values: CDR1 SGHNT, CDR2 YENEEA. The V end was cut by 5 bases, the J end by 7 bases, with 18 bases between. CDR3 length: 15 residues. CDR3 protein: CASSVTGGSFQPQHF. The CDR3 coding sequence is TGTGCCAGCAGCGTAACGGGAGGAAGCTTCCAGCCCCAGCATTTT.

This chain joins TRBV6-8 and TRBJ2-2; D gene unclear. CDR3 length: 14 amino acids. Germline V gene sequence: CDR1 MNHGY, CDR2 SAAAGT. V was trimmed by 10 bases and J by 0 bases, leaving 12 bases between them. In DNA form, the CDR3 reads TGTGCCATCACAGCGACCGCGAACACCGGGGAGCTGTTTTTT. This encodes CAITATANTGELFF.

This clone is labeled as large (0.1 to 1%). The chain carries TRBV29-1 and TRBJ2-1, with 9 positions matching TRBD1. CDR3 length: 15 residues. Germline lookup yields CDR1 SQVTM and CDR2 ANQGSEA. V trimming: 2 bases; J trimming: 3 bases; junction bases outside the gene matches: 5. CDR3 sequence reads: CSVEPGQGNYNEQFF. The CDR3 DNA reads as TGCAGCGTTGAACCGGGACAGGGAAACTACAATGAGCAGTTCTTC.

This chain uses TRBV14 with TRBJ1-6, with D unclear. The CDR3 has 14 residues. V lost 1 base and J 7 bases, leaving 8 bases between the germline ends. Per the germline V gene, CDR1 is SGHDN and CDR2 is FVKESK. CDR3: CASSQVAVNSPLHF. As DNA, the CDR3 is TGTGCCAGCAGCCAAGTGGCTGTGAATTCACCCCTCCACTTT.